This T cell receptor (beta chain) was retrieved from a study of vaccination and CD4 T cells after COVID-19. Study at large: Convalescent donors: six male, four female; seven Caucasian, two Asian, one multiracial, two Hispanic. Post-diagnosis, post-COVID samples were collected after a median approximately 100 days, ranging 35 to 161.

Treatment: roughly nine-day PBMC culture with coronavirus spike peptide pools or control peptides (ViraFEST assay). Prior to the COVID-19 pandemic (2011-2018), the unexposed donor's CD4+ T cells were collected. ViraFEST used peptide pools to expand antigen-specific T cells, then sequenced TCRs. An Oncomine TCR Beta short-read assay was used to sequence the DNA from cultured CD4+ T cells. TCRdb reprocessed the PCR reads with MiXCR, giving one entry per CDR3 protein. The table has about 5,700 distinct CDR3 sequences, roughly 39% seen once. CDR3 length: 18 amino acids. The germline V gene encodes CDR1 LNHDA and CDR2 SQIVND (reference sequence). The V and J ends lost 4 bases and 0 bases respectively, with 16 bases between them. Points on this clonotype: The target antigen is unknown.

The chain recombines TRBV19 with TRBJ2-6; D may be TRBD1 (6 bases). Sequenced sample: CD4+ T cells from blood, cultured in vitro. The receptor's source is a human donor in good health. CDR3 sequence reads: CASSREQGRSSGANVLTF. DNA of the CDR3: TGTGCCAGTAGTAGGGAACAGGGACGGAGCTCTGGGGCCAACGTCCTGACTTTC.